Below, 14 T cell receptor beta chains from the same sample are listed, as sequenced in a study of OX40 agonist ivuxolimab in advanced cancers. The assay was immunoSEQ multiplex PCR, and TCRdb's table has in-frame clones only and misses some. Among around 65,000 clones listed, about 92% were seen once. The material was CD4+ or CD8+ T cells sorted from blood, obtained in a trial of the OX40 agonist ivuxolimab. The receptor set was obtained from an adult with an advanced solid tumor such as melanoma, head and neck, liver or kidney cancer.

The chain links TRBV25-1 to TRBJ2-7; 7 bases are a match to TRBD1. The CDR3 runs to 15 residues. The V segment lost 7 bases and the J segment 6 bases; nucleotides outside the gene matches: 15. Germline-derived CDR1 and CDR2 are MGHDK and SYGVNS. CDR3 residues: CASTSIGGRVGEQYF. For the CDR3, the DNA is TGTGCCAGCACCTCAATAGGGGGCCGTGTGGGCGAGCAGTACTTC.

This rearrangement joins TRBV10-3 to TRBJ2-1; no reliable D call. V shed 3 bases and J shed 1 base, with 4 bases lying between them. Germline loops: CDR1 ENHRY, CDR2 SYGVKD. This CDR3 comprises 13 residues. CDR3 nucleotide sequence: TGTGCCATCAGTGAAGGGTCCTACAATGAGCAGTTCTTC. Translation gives CAISEGSYNEQFF.

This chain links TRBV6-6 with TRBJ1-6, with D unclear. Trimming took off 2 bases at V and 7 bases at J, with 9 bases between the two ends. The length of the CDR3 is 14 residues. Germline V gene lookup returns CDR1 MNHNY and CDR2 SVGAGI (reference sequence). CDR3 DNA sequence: TGTGCCAGCAGTTACACACCTGGGAATTCACCCCTCCACTTT. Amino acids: CASSYTPGNSPLHF.

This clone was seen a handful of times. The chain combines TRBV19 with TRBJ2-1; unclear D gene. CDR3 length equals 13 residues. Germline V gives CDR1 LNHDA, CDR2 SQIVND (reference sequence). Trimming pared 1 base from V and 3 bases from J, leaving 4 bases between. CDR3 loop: CASSIGHYNEQFF. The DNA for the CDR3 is TGTGCCAGTAGTATAGGTCACTACAATGAGCAGTTCTTC.

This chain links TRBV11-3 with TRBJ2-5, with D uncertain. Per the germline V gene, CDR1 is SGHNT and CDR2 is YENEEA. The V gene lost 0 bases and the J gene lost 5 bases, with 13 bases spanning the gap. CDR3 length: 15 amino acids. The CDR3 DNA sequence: TGTGCCAGCAGCTTAGATCTGAGTAGGGTGGAGACCCAGTACTTC. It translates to CASSLDLSRVETQYF.

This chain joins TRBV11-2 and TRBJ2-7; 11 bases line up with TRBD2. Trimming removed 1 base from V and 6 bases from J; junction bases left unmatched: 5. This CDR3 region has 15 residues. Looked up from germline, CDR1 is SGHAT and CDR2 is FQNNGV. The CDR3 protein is CASSLVAGGPSEQYF. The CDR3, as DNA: TGTGCCAGCAGCTTAGTAGCGGGAGGGCCCTCCGAGCAGTACTTC.

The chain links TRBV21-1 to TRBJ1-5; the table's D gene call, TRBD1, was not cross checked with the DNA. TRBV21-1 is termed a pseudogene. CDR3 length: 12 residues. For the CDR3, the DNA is TGTGCCACCTCGGACATTTGTCAGCCCCAGCATTTT. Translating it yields CATSDICQPQHF.

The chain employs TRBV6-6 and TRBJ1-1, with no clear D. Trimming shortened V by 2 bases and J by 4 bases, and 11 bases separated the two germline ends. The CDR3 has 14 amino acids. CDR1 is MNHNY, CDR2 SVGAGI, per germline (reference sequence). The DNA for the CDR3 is TGTGCCAGCAGTTACGCTCCGGGGATCACTGAAGCTTTCTTT. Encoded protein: CASSYAPGITEAFF.

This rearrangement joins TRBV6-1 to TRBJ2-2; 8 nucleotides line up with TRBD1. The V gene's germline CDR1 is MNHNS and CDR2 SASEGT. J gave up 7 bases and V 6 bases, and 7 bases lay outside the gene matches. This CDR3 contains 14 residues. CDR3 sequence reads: CASRAQGARGELFF. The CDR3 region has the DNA TGTGCCAGCAGAGCTCAGGGGGCGCGCGGGGAGCTGTTTTTT.

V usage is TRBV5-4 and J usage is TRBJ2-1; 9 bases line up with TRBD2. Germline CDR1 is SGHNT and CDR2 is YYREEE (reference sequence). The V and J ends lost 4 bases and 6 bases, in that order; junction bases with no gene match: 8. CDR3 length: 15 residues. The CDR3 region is CASSAAAGGINEQFF. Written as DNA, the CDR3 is TGTGCCAGCAGCGCCGCCGCGGGAGGGATCAATGAGCAGTTCTTC.

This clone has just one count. CDR3 bases: TGTGCCAGCAGCCAAGCTTTTGAAAAACTGTTTTTT. It translates to CASSQAFEKLFF. The chain links TRBV14 to TRBJ1-4, with D hard to call. Per the germline V gene, CDR1 is SGHDN and CDR2 is FVKESK. The CDR3 is 12 amino acids. The ends were cut back, 1 base at V and 7 bases at J, with 4 bases in the middle.

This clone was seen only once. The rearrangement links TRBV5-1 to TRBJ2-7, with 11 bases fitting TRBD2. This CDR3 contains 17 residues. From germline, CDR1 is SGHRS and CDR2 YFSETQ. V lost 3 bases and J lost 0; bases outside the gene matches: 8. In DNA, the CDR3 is TGCGCCAGCAGCTCACTAGCGGGGGCCGACATCTCCTACGAGCAGTACTTC. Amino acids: CASSSLAGADISYEQYF.

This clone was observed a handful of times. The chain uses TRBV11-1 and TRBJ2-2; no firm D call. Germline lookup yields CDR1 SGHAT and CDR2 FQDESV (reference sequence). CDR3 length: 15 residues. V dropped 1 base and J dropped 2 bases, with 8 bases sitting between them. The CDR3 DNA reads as TGTGCCAGCAGCTTAGGGATACGAAACACCGGGGAGCTGTTTTTT. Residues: CASSLGIRNTGELFF.

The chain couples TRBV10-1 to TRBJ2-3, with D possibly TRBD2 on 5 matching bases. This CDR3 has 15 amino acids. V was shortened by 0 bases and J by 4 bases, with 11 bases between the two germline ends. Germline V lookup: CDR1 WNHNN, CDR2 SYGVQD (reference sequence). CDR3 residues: CASSESILAADTQYF. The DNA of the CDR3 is TGCGCCAGCAGTGAGTCGATCCTAGCAGCAGATACGCAGTATTTT.